One T cell receptor beta chain is described in this entry. Clones were read by immunoSEQ multiplex PCR, and TCRdb kept only the in-frame ones, dropping some. The data contain roughly 170,000 clones, about 86% of them singletons. This sample stems from a study of cytomegalovirus exposure and HLA in healthy donors. The receptor comes from a woman under 30 in good health and CMV-seropositive. Sequencing was carried out using PBMCs.

The CDR3 loop is CASTPDRHTTKPTPYNSPLHF. In DNA, the CDR3 is TGTGCCAGCACCCCCGACAGGCACACCACCAAACCTACCCCCTATAATTCACCCCTCCACTTT. J is TRBJ1-6 and V is TRBV6-7; the D gene is possibly TRBD1 (6 bases). TRBV6-7 is placed among ORFs of uncertain function. Trimming took off 7 bases at V and 2 bases at J, with 30 bases between the two ends. This CDR3 contains 21 residues.